Ten or more counts support the clone carrying this T cell receptor (beta chain). This record belongs to a study of T cells in Graves' hyperthyroidism and ophthalmopathy. The CDR3 is made up of 15 amino acids. Germline values: CDR1 SQVTM, CDR2 ANQGSEA. The V segment lost 7 bases and the J segment 0 bases; nucleotides outside the gene matches: 6. TCR beta CDR3 regions were amplified from RNA transcripts. The HTBI primer set served for first-round RT-PCR of the TCR CDR3. MiXCR was run by TCRdb on the multiplex PCR reads, yielding one entry per CDR3 protein. The data contain about 600,000 distinct CDR3 sequences, roughly 15% of them seen just once; the ten biggest clones take up approximately 13%.

Sequencing was carried out using blood. The chain has TRBV29-1 and TRBJ2-1, with 10 nucleotides matching TRBD2. The clonotype was recovered from a woman between 45 and 65 years old with Graves' ophthalmopathy. CDR3 nucleotides: TGCAGCGCAGTAGCGGGAGGTAGCTCCTACAATGAGCAGTTCTTC. It specifies CSAVAGGSSYNEQFF.